The 20 T cell receptor beta chains below all came from one sample that was sequenced in a study of regulatory and conventional T cells in RAG deficiency. The assay was immunoSEQ multiplex PCR, and TCRdb's table has in-frame clones only and misses some. The sample includes 21,000 or so clones, 85% to 95% seen only once; the top ten take under 0.95%. Blood CD4+ CD25-low CD127-high conventional T cells supplied the genomic DNA template. These sequences were also reported in another study, on regulatory T cells. From that study: Primers: 52 TRBV forward and 13 TRBJ reverse.

The sequenced material came from CD4+ T cells sorted from blood. These receptors came from a human donor in good health.

This clone was observed a few times. The chain couples TRBV10-3 to TRBJ2-3; D might be TRBD2 (6 bases). Germline loops: CDR1 ENHRY, CDR2 SYGVKD. The V end was cut by 2 bases, the J end by 0 bases, with 21 bases between. The CDR3 loop spans 19 amino acids. The CDR3 DNA reads TGTGCCATCAGTGAGCCGACCGGGACTCTAGACCCTAGCACAGATACGCAGTATTTT. Its protein is CAISEPTGTLDPSTDTQYF.

The rearrangement uses TRBV13 and TRBJ2-7; D is uncertain. The DNA end is a closer match to TRBJ2-5, so the J assignment may be wrong. CDR1 PRHDT and CDR2 FYEKMQ come from the germline V gene (reference sequence). CDR3 length: 13 amino acids. The CDR3 here is CASSLGQEETQYF. In DNA form, the CDR3 reads TGTGCCAGCAGCTTAGGGCAAGAAGAGACCCAGTACTTC.

V and J are TRBV7-9 and TRBJ2-3, with 8 nucleotides matching TRBD2. V lost 2 bases and J lost 2; bases outside the gene matches: 15. This CDR3 comprises 19 residues. Per the germline V gene, CDR1 is SEHNR and CDR2 is FQNEAQ (reference sequence). CDR3 residues: CASSLSSVYGRDYTDTQYF. For the CDR3, the DNA is TGTGCCAGCAGCTTAAGTTCAGTTTACGGGAGGGACTACACAGATACGCAGTATTTT.

The V call is TRBV5-4, the J call TRBJ1-2; D may be TRBD1 (5 bases). The CDR3 spans 16 residues. Germline V gives CDR1 SGHNT, CDR2 YYREEE (reference sequence). The V end was cut by 4 bases, the J end by 0 bases, with 16 bases between. CDR3 region: CASSTGRPATNYGYTF. The CDR3 DNA reads TGTGCCAGCAGCACGGGACGTCCAGCAACTAACTATGGCTACACCTTC. The whole variable domain, filled in from reference TRBV5-4 and TRBJ1-2, reads ETGVTQSPTHLIKTRGQQVTLRCSSQSGHNTVSWYQQALGQGPQFIFQYYREEENGRGNFPPRFSGLQFPNYSSELNVNALELDDSALYLCASSTGRPATNYGYTFGSGTRLTVV.

CDR3 sequence: CASSQGGDQPQHF. The CDR3 DNA reads TGTGCCAGCAGCCAGGGGGGAGACCAGCCCCAGCATTTT. The V gene is TRBV7-6, the J gene TRBJ1-5; 7 bases line up with TRBD1. Germline V gene data show CDR1 as SGHVS and CDR2 as FNYEAQ. Trimming cost V 5 bases and J 7 bases; bases outside gene matches: 5. The CDR3 has 13 residues.

J is TRBJ2-5 and V is TRBV5-1; D not resolved. Germline-derived CDR1 and CDR2 are SGHRS and YFSETQ. V lost 3 bases, J lost 5 bases, and 11 bases lay in between. There are 13 residues in the CDR3. The CDR3 sequence is CASSSGLGETQYF. In DNA form, the CDR3 reads TGCGCCAGCAGCTCCGGATTGGGGGAGACCCAGTACTTC.

The chain carries TRBV7-2 and TRBJ1-2, with no clear D. This CDR3 spans 14 amino acids. Germline loops: CDR1 SGHTA, CDR2 FQGNSA. Trimming cost V 3 bases and J 8 bases, with 16 bases left between them. CDR3 amino acids: CASSFSLAAEGYTF. CDR3 nucleotides: TGTGCCAGCAGCTTCAGTTTGGCAGCGGAAGGCTACACCTTC. Drawing the rest from reference TRBV7-2 and TRBJ1-2, the complete variable domain is GAGVSQSPSNKVTEKGKDVELRCDPISGHTALYWYRQSLGQGLEFLIYFQGNSAPDKSGLPSDRFSAERTGGSVSTLTIQRTQQEDSAVYLCASSFSLAAEGYTFGSGTRLTVV.

V and J are TRBV5-1 and TRBJ1-1, with TRBD1 matching 12 bases. Germline lookup yields CDR1 SGHRS and CDR2 YFSETQ. The V and J ends lost 4 bases and 4 bases, in that order; junction bases with no gene match: 14. This CDR3 comprises 18 residues. As DNA, the CDR3 is TGCGCCAGCAGCCGCGAAACCGGGACAGGGGGCGGTGGCACTGAAGCTTTCTTT. Translation: CASSRETGTGGGGTEAFF. The entire variable domain, with the rest obtained from reference TRBV5-1 and TRBJ1-1, is as follows: KAGVTQTPRYLIKTRGQQVTLSCSPISGHRSVSWYQQTPGQGLQFLFEYFSETQRNKGNFPGRFSGRQFSNSRSEMNVSTLELGDSALYLCASSRETGTGGGGTEAFFGQGTRLTVV.

V usage is TRBV28 and J usage is TRBJ1-2; D may be TRBD1 (6 bases). This CDR3 has 16 residues. The germline gives CDR1 MDHEN, CDR2 SYDVKM. V lost 5 bases and J 5 bases, leaving 21 bases between the germline ends. The CDR3 loop is CASSPGGRQQTYGYTF. DNA for the CDR3: TGTGCCAGCAGTCCCGGGGGCCGCCAACAGACGTATGGCTACACCTTC.

This clone was picked up a small number of times. The chain has TRBV6-1 and TRBJ1-4, with D uncertain. The germline V and J ends were trimmed by 4 bases and 3 bases, with 9 bases remaining between them. The germline gives CDR1 MNHNS, CDR2 SASEGT. There are 14 residues in the CDR3. DNA of the CDR3: TGTGCCAGCAGTGTTGGCAGATCTAATGAAAAACTGTTTTTT. It translates to CASSVGRSNEKLFF.

Points on this clone: Within the sample, other DNA sequences also encode this same CDR3. This chain uses TRBV20-1 with TRBJ2-5; no definite D call. V was pared by 2 bases and J by 2 bases, with 3 bases between. The CDR3 is 11 amino acids. Per the germline V gene, CDR1 is DFQATT and CDR2 is SNEGSKA (reference sequence). In nucleotides, the CDR3 is TGCAGTGCTAGAAGGCAAGAGACCCAGTACTTC. Amino acids: CSARRQETQYF.

The V and J genes are TRBV19 and TRBJ1-2; no firm D call. Germline V gene data show CDR1 as LNHDA and CDR2 as SQIVND (reference sequence). Trimming took off 7 bases at V and 2 bases at J, with 14 bases between the two ends. This CDR3 spans 14 amino acids. The CDR3 DNA reads TGTGCCAGTAAATATTCCGGGCCGAACTATGGCTACACCTTC. Amino acid sequence: CASKYSGPNYGYTF. Looking up the rest from reference TRBV19 and TRBJ1-2 gives the full variable domain: DGGITQSPKYLFRKEGQNVTLSCEQNLNHDAMYWYRQDPGQGLRLIYYSQIVNDFQKGDIAEGYSVSREKKESFPLTVTSAQKNPTAFYLCASKYSGPNYGYTFGSGTRLTVV.

The rearrangement links TRBV11-2 to TRBJ1-4; D gene ambiguous. Germline-derived CDR1 and CDR2 are SGHAT and FQNNGV. The CDR3 is made up of 13 amino acids. V gave up 5 bases and J gave up 5 bases, with 9 bases separating them. This CDR3 reads CASSRPGNEKLFF. The CDR3 DNA follows: TGTGCCAGCAGCCGACCGGGGAATGAAAAACTGTTTTTT.

The CDR3 loop reads CASSPDSNEKLFF. In nucleotides, the CDR3 is TGTGCCAGCAGCCCGGACAGTAATGAAAAACTGTTTTTT. The chain recombines TRBV5-5 with TRBJ1-4; D is possibly TRBD1 (6 bases). Germline CDR1 SGHKS, CDR2 YYEKEE (reference sequence). CDR3 length: 13 residues. The ends were cut back, 4 bases at V and 4 bases at J, with 8 bases in the middle. The variable domain in full, with the rest retrieved from reference TRBV5-5 and TRBJ1-4, is DAGVTQSPTHLIKTRGQQVTLRCSPISGHKSVSWYQQVLGQGPQFIFQYYEKEERGRGNFPDRFSARQFPNYSSELNVNALLLGDSALYLCASSPDSNEKLFFGSGTQLSVL.

This chain links TRBV5-4 with TRBJ1-2; TRBD1 matches at 9 bases. The germline gives CDR1 SGHNT, CDR2 YYREEE (reference sequence). The J segment lost 0 bases and the V segment lost 4 bases, leaving 4 bases of the junction unmatched. This CDR3 has 15 amino acids. The CDR3: CASSLQGAANYGYTF. The CDR3 region has the DNA TGTGCCAGCAGCCTACAGGGGGCAGCTAACTATGGCTACACCTTC.

The rearrangement uses TRBV5-1 and TRBJ2-5, with unresolved D. The V gene lost 0 bases and the J gene lost 1 base, with 10 bases spanning the gap. Germline V gives CDR1 SGHRS, CDR2 YFSETQ. This CDR3 is 15 amino acids long. The CDR3 is CASSLAQAVQETQYF. CDR3 DNA sequence: TGCGCCAGCAGCTTGGCCCAGGCAGTCCAAGAGACCCAGTACTTC.

The rearrangement joins TRBV18 to TRBJ1-5; the D gene is possibly TRBD1 (5 bases). Germline loops: CDR1 KGHSH, CDR2 LQKENI. This CDR3 has 17 amino acids. Trimming removed 0 bases from V and 5 bases from J, with 17 bases in between. The CDR3 region has the DNA TGTGCCAGCTCACCACCCTGGAACGGGGGGGTTGATCAGCCCCAGCATTTT. Residues: CASSPPWNGGVDQPQHF.

V is TRBV4-1 and J is TRBJ2-1, with D uncertain. Germline CDR1 MGHRA, CDR2 YSYEKL. V was shortened by 4 bases and J by 8 bases, with 12 bases between the two germline ends. This CDR3 is built from 13 residues. CDR3 sequence: CASSRVARYEQFF. CDR3 DNA: TGCGCCAGCAGCCGAGTAGCTAGATATGAGCAGTTCTTC.

This clone has only one observation. The chain combines TRBV10-2 with TRBJ1-2, with D unresolved. Germline V gene data show CDR1 as WSHSY and CDR2 as SAAADI. The CDR3 sequence is 15 residues long. The V gene lost 7 bases and the J gene lost 13 bases, with 28 bases spanning the gap. In DNA form, the CDR3 reads TGCGCCAGCACCGAAGGTTACGGACCGACCGCCGCATCCACCTTC. Translating it yields CASTEGYGPTAASTF.

This chain links TRBV19 with TRBJ2-2; D may be TRBD1 or TRBD2 (6 bases each). Germline V gives CDR1 LNHDA, CDR2 SQIVND (reference sequence). The CDR3 consists of 15 residues. V lost 7 bases to trimming and J lost 4 bases, with 16 bases between them. The CDR3 sequence is CASTRWGASTGELFF. CDR3 sequence (DNA): TGTGCCAGTACGCGGTGGGGGGCCAGCACCGGGGAGCTGTTTTTT.